The 19 T cell receptor beta chains presented below share a single source sample, sequenced in a study of cytomegalovirus exposure and HLA in healthy donors. 13 Jbeta primers and 60 Vbeta primers were used for the PCR. This table comes from immunoSEQ multiplex PCR, and its TCRdb copy is limited to in-frame clones, with some not included. Among 150,000 to 160,000 clones listed, over 75% were seen once. Sequenced sample: PBMCs. These receptors originate from a woman in her thirties or forties in good health and CMV-seropositive.

This clone was seen more than once but under ten times. This chain links TRBV30 with TRBJ1-1; D gene ambiguous. Germline CDR1 is GTSNPN and CDR2 is SVGIG (reference sequence). The ends were cut back, 0 bases at V and 4 bases at J, with 9 bases in the middle. The CDR3 loop spans 13 amino acids. The CDR3 protein is CAWSVGRSTEAFF. The CDR3 DNA is TGTGCCTGGAGTGTCGGTAGAAGCACTGAAGCTTTCTTT.

This clone has just a few counts. The genes are TRBV7-2 and TRBJ1-1; TRBD1 is a possible D gene (6 bases). The CDR3 loop spans 16 amino acids. In germline, CDR1 is SGHTA, CDR2 FQGNSA. V was pared by 6 bases and J by 0 bases, with 17 bases between. CDR3 loop: CASRQRPGQLNTEAFF. The DNA of the CDR3 is TGTGCCAGCAGACAAAGGCCGGGACAACTGAACACTGAAGCTTTCTTT.

The rearrangement uses TRBV11-3 and TRBJ2-2; TRBD2 might be the D (6 bases). V lost 1 base and J 3 bases, leaving 9 bases between the germline ends. The CDR3 is 15 amino acids. Germline loops: CDR1 SGHNT, CDR2 YENEEA. The CDR3: CASSLAGVYTGELFF. The CDR3, as DNA: TGTGCCAGCAGCTTAGCGGGAGTGTACACCGGGGAGCTGTTTTTT.

The CDR3 here is CAWSGQPVANEQFF. CDR3 nucleotide sequence: TGTGCCTGGTCGGGACAGCCGGTCGCCAATGAGCAGTTCTTC. The chain has TRBV30 and TRBJ2-1; 7 bases are a match to TRBD1. CDR1 is GTSNPN and CDR2 is SVGIG in the germline V gene (reference sequence). The V gene end was trimmed by 5 bases and the J gene end by 6 bases; junction bases not matched to a gene: 10. This CDR3 has 14 amino acids.

J is TRBJ1-5 and V is TRBV9; D is unclear. The germline V and J ends were trimmed by 0 bases and 1 base, with 8 bases remaining between them. Germline CDR1 and CDR2: SGDLS and YYNGEE. The CDR3 runs 15 residues. The CDR3: CASSVGLTSNQPQHF. DNA of the CDR3: TGTGCCAGCAGCGTAGGACTCACAAGCAATCAGCCCCAGCATTTT.

J is TRBJ2-1 and V is TRBV7-2; D remains unclear. The CDR3 contains 14 residues. CDR1 is SGHTA, CDR2 FQGNSA, per germline. With 1 base removed from V and 10 bases from J, the gap between germline ends came to 14 bases. The CDR3 spells CASSLDFSSLEQFF. CDR3 coding DNA: TGTGCCAGCAGCTTAGACTTTAGCTCCCTCGAGCAGTTCTTC.

This chain joins TRBV28 and TRBJ2-7; TRBD2 matches 13 bases. Trimming at V came to 3 bases and at J to 1 base, leaving 3 bases not matched to a gene. Germline V lookup: CDR1 MDHEN, CDR2 SYDVKM. The CDR3 is made up of 16 amino acids. CDR3 in amino acids: CASSFGGLAGSYEQYF. DNA of the CDR3: TGTGCCAGCAGTTTTGGGGGACTAGCGGGATCCTACGAGCAGTACTTC.

V usage is TRBV10-1 and J usage is TRBJ2-1, with D possibly matching TRBD2 (6 bases). Germline V gene data show CDR1 as WNHNN and CDR2 as SYGVQD (reference sequence). The CDR3 contains 16 residues. V was clipped by 4 bases and J by 0 bases, with 13 bases between them. The CDR3 DNA reads TGCGCCAGCAGTGGTGGGGGGTTCAGCTCCTACAATGAGCAGTTCTTC. Translated, it gives CASSGGGFSSYNEQFF.

The rearrangement joins TRBV13 to TRBJ2-7; tentatively, D is TRBD2 (6 bases). The CDR3 runs to 17 residues. Deletions cut 5 bases from V and 5 bases from J, with 25 bases between. CDR1 is PRHDT and CDR2 is FYEKMQ in the germline V gene (reference sequence). CDR3 nucleotides: TGTGCCAGCAGCCCTCTGAGAATCGGAGGGAGAGGCAACGAGCAGTACTTC. Protein sequence: CASSPLRIGGRGNEQYF. Drawing the rest from reference TRBV13 and TRBJ2-7, the complete variable domain is AAGVIQSPRHLIKEKRETATLKCYPIPRHDTVYWYQQGPGQDPQFLISFYEKMQSDKGSIPDRFSAQQFSDYHSELNMSSLELGDSALYFCASSPLRIGGRGNEQYFGPGTRLTVT.

This clone came up a few times. The V and J genes are TRBV10-2 and TRBJ2-1; 10 bases fit TRBD2. Germline CDR1 is WSHSY and CDR2 is SAAADI. The junction had 15 bases not matched to a gene; V was cut back by 7 bases and J by 0 bases. The CDR3 covers 19 residues. For the CDR3, the DNA is TGCGCCAGCATGTTGGGTAGCGGGAGGTCGGCGAGCTCCTACAATGAGCAGTTCTTC. This encodes CASMLGSGRSASSYNEQFF.

This chain joins TRBV18 and TRBJ1-4; the D is unclear. V lost 6 bases to trimming and J lost 8 bases, with 19 bases between them. The CDR3 is 15 residues long. Germline loops: CDR1 KGHSH, CDR2 LQKENI. CDR3 coding DNA: TGTGCCAGCTCCCCCCTGGGAGGGTCCGTGGAAAAACTGTTTTTT. Translated: CASSPLGGSVEKLFF.

The rearrangement joins TRBV5-1 to TRBJ2-1; TRBD2 agrees at 8 bases. V shed 0 bases and J 9 bases; nucleotides not matched to a gene: 8. The CDR3 loop spans 15 amino acids. Germline CDR1 SGHRS, CDR2 YFSETQ. Written as DNA, the CDR3 is TGCGCCAGCAGCTTGGGCCTGGGACTAGTCAGTGAGCAGTTCTTC. Translating it yields CASSLGLGLVSEQFF.

The chain is built from TRBV28 and TRBJ1-2; tentatively, D is TRBD1 (6 bases). The CDR3 is 12 residues long. CDR1 and CDR2 (germline): MDHEN, SYDVKM. Trimming left V 5 bases short and J 8 bases short, with 12 bases between. This CDR3 reads CASSGNRVGYTF. DNA of the CDR3: TGTGCCAGCAGTGGGAACAGGGTCGGCTACACCTTC.

The chain uses TRBV25-1 and TRBJ2-2, with TRBD1 as a possible D gene (5 bases). The CDR3 consists of 15 residues. Germline CDR1 MGHDK, CDR2 SYGVNS. Trimming cost V 6 bases and J 3 bases, with 14 bases left between them. The CDR3 loop is CASRGVSEHTGELFF. The CDR3 DNA sequence: TGTGCCAGCAGAGGGGTTTCCGAACACACCGGGGAGCTGTTTTTT.

This clone was recorded once. The chain has TRBV10-1 and TRBJ1-1; 7 bases agree with TRBD1. V trimming: 6 bases; J trimming: 5 bases; junction bases outside the gene matches: 6. In germline, CDR1 is WNHNN, CDR2 SYGVQD (reference sequence). CDR3 length: 13 residues. The chain's CDR3 is CASRKAQGTEAFF. The CDR3 bases are TGCGCCAGCAGAAAAGCACAGGGGACTGAAGCTTTCTTT.

In this sample, this clone turned up a few times. J is TRBJ2-1 and V is TRBV7-9; 7 bases are a match to TRBD2. Trimming cost V 5 bases and J 9 bases; bases outside gene matches: 10. The CDR3 is 14 residues long. The V gene's germline CDR1 is SEHNR and CDR2 FQNEAQ (reference sequence). The CDR3, as DNA: TGTGCCAGCAGCCCGAGCGGGATGAAACCTGAGCAGTTCTTC. This translates into CASSPSGMKPEQFF.

This clone was detected only a few times. This chain connects TRBV6-1 to TRBJ1-1; possibly TRBD1 for D (6 bases). CDR3 length equals 14 residues. The germline V gene encodes CDR1 MNHNS and CDR2 SASEGT. Trimming shortened V by 1 base and J by 3 bases, and 9 bases separated the two germline ends. The CDR3 DNA reads as TGTGCCAGCAGTGAAGGGGACACCTACACTGAAGCTTTCTTT. Amino acids: CASSEGDTYTEAFF.

This chain uses TRBV6-4 with TRBJ2-2; possible D gene TRBD2, 5 bases. CDR1 and CDR2 (germline): MRHNA, SNTAGT. Trimming left V 3 bases short and J 6 bases short, with 11 bases between. This CDR3 has 14 residues. CDR3 amino acids: CASSESWGAGELFF. The CDR3 region has the DNA TGTGCCAGCAGTGAGAGTTGGGGAGCCGGGGAGCTGTTTTTT.

This clone was counted once. The gene calls are TRBV7-9 and TRBJ1-1, with D possibly being TRBD1 (6 bases). Germline loops: CDR1 SEHNR, CDR2 FQNEAQ (reference sequence). The CDR3 is 15 residues long. Trimming removed 2 bases at V and 2 bases at J, with 12 bases between. The CDR3 loop reads CASSLNMGQNTEAFF. The CDR3 DNA reads as TGTGCCAGCAGCTTAAATATGGGACAAAACACTGAAGCTTTCTTT.